This T cell receptor beta chain was observed in a study of T cell responses to AZD1222 COVID-19 vaccine. The CDR3 is 15 amino acids. Germline CDR1 and CDR2: MNHEY and SVGAGI. The V gene lost 6 bases and the J gene lost 7 bases, with 19 bases spanning the gap. Second doses were pooled across both intervals (about 4 or about 12 weeks). Details on this clone: Antigen unknown.

Study-wide findings and caveats: Once two AZD1222 doses were given, Spike-specific TCR breadth and depth went up. Donors were chiefly white British, with a greater number of females, and clonal diversity was perhaps underestimated.

Profiling relied on immunoSEQ multiplex PCR, and the TCRdb table lists in-frame clones only, not all of them. The sample yields some 180,000 clones, approximately 89% seen once. The rearrangement joins TRBV6-5 to TRBJ2-1; D perhaps matches TRBD2 (7 bases). The sample here was peripheral blood, taken 28 days after the second AZD1222 dose. This clonotype was sampled from an adult who received the AZD1222 COVID-19 vaccine. In nucleotides, the CDR3 is TGTGCCAGCAGGGGGGCGGGAGCCGTGTCAAATGAGCAGTTCTTC. Translated: CASRGAGAVSNEQFF.